This TCR beta chain is drawn from a study of blood T cell repertoires in COVID-19. On the study more broadly: COVID-19 samples, acute and convalescent, were from the United States, Italy and Spain. T cells, B-cell-depleted T cells, or PBMCs provided the cDNA or gDNA that served as material.

As originally analysed: Estimation of nucleated cell counts was performed using reference gene primer amplification. The data were produced by immunoSEQ multiplex PCR, yet TCRdb's version contains in-frame clones alone and is incomplete. V and J calls and clone size follow that table, whereas D and trimming were derived from the DNA. The sample includes about 380,000 clones, around 85% of them seen just once. Trimming cost V 0 bases and J 0 bases, with 14 bases left between them. In germline, CDR1 is LGHNA, CDR2 YNFKEQ. This CDR3 is built from 18 residues. Sequenced: peripheral blood. The genes are TRBV4-2 and TRBJ1-4; D is uncertain. This TCR was sampled from a woman aged 18-30 years with acute or convalescent COVID-19. CDR3 sequence: CASSQDLVTPTTNEKLFF. The DNA for the CDR3 is TGTGCCAGCAGCCAAGATCTAGTTACACCTACAACTAATGAAAAACTGTTTTTT.